This section outlines one TCR beta chain sequence together with its context. Its antigen remains unidentified. The source of the sample is a study of beta chain features in type 1 diabetes. Study outcomes and limitations: For patients, the naive, central memory and Treg TCRB repertoires appeared more alike than for healthy donors.

This CDR3 comprises 14 residues. V was clipped by 4 bases and J by 7 bases; unmatched bases: 11. Germline V gene lookup returns CDR1 SGHRS and CDR2 YFSETQ. All of the isolated RNA was reverse transcribed, so expressed TCRB transcripts were sequenced. The data were produced by immunoSEQ multiplex PCR, yet TCRdb's version contains in-frame clones alone and is incomplete. This table has about 320,000 clones, 12% to 15% appearing once. V usage is TRBV5-1 and J usage is TRBJ2-7; 7 bases are shared with TRBD1. Sequenced: central memory CD4+ T cells from blood. The origin of this receptor is a man aged 25-45 years in good health. CDR3 in DNA: TGCGCCAGCAGCACCGCCGGGACAGAGGGTGAGCAGTACTTC. This sequence encodes CASSTAGTEGEQYF.